A selection of T cell receptor beta chains follows, all from one sample in a study of OX40 agonist ivuxolimab in advanced cancers. The protocol was immunoSEQ multiplex PCR, while the TCRdb copy is restricted to in-frame clones and leaves out a portion. The sample has under 70,000 clones, approximately 90% seen once. The starting material was CD4+ or CD8+ T cells sorted from blood, obtained in a trial of the OX40 agonist ivuxolimab. Receptors were obtained from an adult with an advanced solid tumor such as melanoma, head and neck, liver or kidney cancer. Each CDR3 is given without its conserved first and last residue. Fields, in order: CDR3 length, V gene, J gene, clone size, CDR3 protein. Part of the rows lack a size; the others show once, few, many or a class for expanded clones.

len: 14; v_gene: TRBV9; j_gene: TRBJ2-7; abundance: .; CDR3aa: ASSPPVGAGSYEQY
len: 13; v_gene: TRBV27; j_gene: TRBJ2-1; abundance: .; CDR3aa: ASSLGTPLYNEQF
len: 13; v_gene: TRBV4-3; j_gene: TRBJ1-1; abundance: .; CDR3aa: ASSQDWRVDTEAF
len: 11; v_gene: TRBV19; j_gene: TRBJ2-7; abundance: .; CDR3aa: ASTPEGEDEQY
len: 13; v_gene: TRBV13; j_gene: TRBJ1-1; abundance: .; CDR3aa: ASSPTQGVSTEAF
len: 15; v_gene: TRBV4-3; j_gene: TRBJ1-6; abundance: once; CDR3aa: ASSQDLGSSYNSPLH
len: 15; v_gene: TRBV9; j_gene: TRBJ1-1; abundance: .; CDR3aa: ASSQTFRTGGSTEAF
len: 10; v_gene: TRBV6-5; j_gene: TRBJ2-1; abundance: .; CDR3aa: ASSYADGEEF
len: 15; v_gene: TRBV4-1; j_gene: TRBJ2-1; abundance: .; CDR3aa: ASSHGGGGSYYNEQF
len: 14; v_gene: TRBV2; j_gene: TRBJ2-3; abundance: .; CDR3aa: ASRVQSSGVSDTQY
len: 12; v_gene: TRBV29-1; j_gene: TRBJ2-3; abundance: .; CDR3aa: SVAPGGSTDTQY
len: 8; v_gene: TRBV29-1; j_gene: TRBJ2-2; abundance: .; CDR3aa: SALTGELF
len: 12; v_gene: TRBV25-1; j_gene: TRBJ2-1; abundance: .; CDR3aa: ASSEYPGGNEQF
len: 14; v_gene: TRBV29-1; j_gene: TRBJ2-7; abundance: .; CDR3aa: SVEDGKGTFPYEQY
len: 12; v_gene: TRBV2; j_gene: TRBJ2-2; abundance: .; CDR3aa: ASSGDRGGGELF
len: 11; v_gene: TRBV9; j_gene: TRBJ2-7; abundance: .; CDR3aa: ASSYAGGYEQY
len: 13; v_gene: TRBV6-5; j_gene: TRBJ1-4; abundance: .; CDR3aa: ASSPTDRPNEKLF
len: 13; v_gene: TRBV13; j_gene: TRBJ1-1; abundance: .; CDR3aa: ASSLGWAVNTEAF
len: 13; v_gene: TRBV11-3; j_gene: TRBJ2-1; abundance: once; CDR3aa: ASSPTSGDHNEQF
len: 10; v_gene: TRBV7-8; j_gene: TRBJ1-2; abundance: .; CDR3aa: ASSLGKNGYT
len: 14; v_gene: TRBV27; j_gene: TRBJ2-1; abundance: .; CDR3aa: ASSGANPSPYNEQF
len: 9; v_gene: TRBV6-5; j_gene: TRBJ1-2; abundance: .; CDR3aa: ASRQAEGHT
len: 9; v_gene: TRBV4-2; j_gene: TRBJ2-7; abundance: once; CDR3aa: ASSQDHEQY
len: 9; v_gene: TRBV6-6; j_gene: TRBJ2-7; abundance: .; CDR3aa: ASTYGLEQY
len: 10; v_gene: TRBV29-1; j_gene: TRBJ1-2; abundance: .; CDR3aa: SGPDRSGGYT
len: 12; v_gene: TRBV19; j_gene: TRBJ2-3; abundance: .; CDR3aa: ASKEGQGRDTQY
len: 12; v_gene: TRBV27; j_gene: TRBJ1-6; abundance: few; CDR3aa: ASSFDRGNSPLH
len: 13; v_gene: TRBV5-5; j_gene: TRBJ1-5; abundance: medium-sized; CDR3aa: ASSLGGQSNQPQH
len: 12; v_gene: TRBV19; j_gene: TRBJ1-5; abundance: .; CDR3aa: ASRTGDANQPQH
len: 14; v_gene: TRBV2; j_gene: TRBJ1-1; abundance: .; CDR3aa: ASRAGQGRMNTEAF
len: 12; v_gene: TRBV27; j_gene: TRBJ2-5; abundance: .; CDR3aa: ASRILAGEETQY
len: 14; v_gene: TRBV7-2; j_gene: TRBJ2-7; abundance: .; CDR3aa: ASSLGLGQGDNEQY
len: 13; v_gene: TRBV5-6; j_gene: TRBJ2-7; abundance: .; CDR3aa: ASSLGAGGFYEQY
len: 13; v_gene: TRBV5-1; j_gene: TRBJ2-5; abundance: .; CDR3aa: ASGWQGFGQETQY
len: 15; v_gene: TRBV4-3; j_gene: TRBJ1-3; abundance: .; CDR3aa: ASSQDPAGRGRNTIY